This TCR beta chain is from a study of shared clonotypes between healthy human individuals. In the case of this clone: What it recognizes is unknown.

TCRdb's table, derived via immunoSEQ multiplex PCR, lists solely in-frame clones and lacks some. The sample records about 1 million clones, around four fifths being singletons. Study-level findings and limits: The represented genetic and exposure-history diversity was limited by the small number of donors.

The CDR3 spans 15 residues. Germline V gene data show CDR1 as LNHDA and CDR2 as SQIVND (reference sequence). V was trimmed by 5 bases and J by 6 bases, leaving 19 bases between them. This clonotype was sampled from a man aged 18 to 29 in good health. The V call is TRBV19, the J call TRBJ1-2, with D unresolved. The sample was memory CD4+ T cells sorted from blood. Subset noted: CD45RA-negative fraction. The chain's CDR3 is CASSALDWTTNGYTF. The CDR3 nucleotides read TGTGCCAGTAGTGCCCTGGACTGGACGACGAATGGCTACACCTTC. Full variable domain (remainder filled in from reference TRBV19 and TRBJ1-2): DGGITQSPKYLFRKEGQNVTLSCEQNLNHDAMYWYRQDPGQGLRLIYYSQIVNDFQKGDIAEGYSVSREKKESFPLTVTSAQKNPTAFYLCASSALDWTTNGYTFGSGTRLTVV.